These T cell receptor beta chains were read from a single sample in a study of shared clonotypes between healthy human individuals. The method was immunoSEQ multiplex PCR; TCRdb's version includes in-frame clones alone and lacks a portion of them. The sample shows about 730,000 clones, 55% to 80% of them seen only once. Sequences were obtained from memory CD4+ T cells sorted from blood. All receptors come from a woman aged 25-40 years in good health. The CDR3 runs from the conserved cysteine through the conserved F or W. Fields, in order: D gene, J gene, clone size, V gene, CDR3 DNA, CDR3 protein. D genes are given only for firm matches. Expanded clones are given a class, and other clones once, few, many or no size at all.

>-|TRBJ2-2|-|TRBV25-1
TGTGCCAGCAGTGAATGGGGGGCAGGGATGGGCACCGGGGAGCTGTTTTTT
CASSEWGAGMGTGELFF
>-|TRBJ2-3|once|TRBV5-1
TGCGCCAGCAGCGGACAGCCCAGCACAGATACGCAGTATTTT
CASSGQPSTDTQYF
>TRBD2|TRBJ2-1|-|TRBV2
TGTGCCAGCAGTGAAGGACTAGCGGGAGGGCGGAGTGAGCAGTTCTTC
CASSEGLAGGRSEQFF
>-|TRBJ2-2|-|TRBV18
TGTGCCAGCTCACCACCTTACGGGGCCGACACCGGGGAGCTGTTTTTT
CASSPPYGADTGELFF
>TRBD1|TRBJ1-1|few|TRBV27
TGTGCCAGCAGTTTCGGGACAGGGGCCGCTGAAGCTTTCTTT
CASSFGTGAAEAFF
>-|TRBJ2-7|-|TRBV14
TGTGCCAGCAGCCAGGCCCGCGAGCAGTACTTC
CASSQAREQYF
>-|TRBJ2-7|few|TRBV5-6
TGTGCCAGCAGCCTTTCTACTATGGGGGGAGGCACCTACGAGCAGTACTTC
CASSLSTMGGGTYEQYF
>-|TRBJ2-1|-|TRBV6-6
TGTGCCAGCAGTTACTCCTGGGGGAGGTCCTACAATGAGCAGTTCTTC
CASSYSWGRSYNEQFF
>-|TRBJ2-7|-|TRBV6-5
TGTGCCAGCAGTTACGGACAGCCCTACGAGCAGTACTTC
CASSYGQPYEQYF
>TRBD2|TRBJ2-1|-|TRBV6-5
TGTGCCAGCAGCTCTAGCGGGAGGGGGGGTGAGCAGTTCTTC
CASSSSGRGGEQFF
>-|TRBJ1-2|-|TRBV28
TGTGCCAGCAAGGGGAGTAGGAACTATGGCTACACCTTC
CASKGSRNYGYTF
>-|TRBJ1-5|-|TRBV28
TGTGCCAGCAGTTCGGACCGCAGCAATCAGCCCCAGCATTTT
CASSSDRSNQPQHF